This is a list of T cell receptor beta chains from one sample in a study of blood T cell repertoires in COVID-19. Only in-frame clones appear in the TCRdb table, and some are missing; sequencing was by immunoSEQ multiplex PCR. The sample holds just over 250,000 clones, about 91% seen once. The specimen sequenced was peripheral blood. Receptors originate from a person between 18 and 30 years old with COVID-19, enrolled during active disease. Each CDR3 is given with its conserved first and last residue. The D gene is left open where the match is weak. Some rows have no size entry. The others give once, few or many, or a class for an expanded clone.

>TRBJ2-2|.|TRBV19|TRBD1
TGTGCCAGTAGCACCGGACAGGGTGGGACCGGGGAGCTGTTTTTT
CASSTGQGGTGELFF
>TRBJ2-1|.|TRBV27|TRBD2
TGTGCCAGCAGTTGGGCGGGAGAGGCCAATGAGCAGTTCTTC
CASSWAGEANEQFF
>TRBJ2-3|.|TRBV5-4|TRBD2
TGTGCCAGCAGCCAGAGCGGGAGGGCAGATACGCAGTATTTT
CASSQSGRADTQYF
>TRBJ1-1|once|TRBV28|.
TGTGCCAGCAGGAGCCAGGGTGTGTGGGCTGAAGCTTTCTTT
CASRSQGVWAEAFF
>TRBJ1-2|.|TRBV25-1|.
TGTGCCAGCAGTGATCCTACCAACTATGGCTACACCTTC
CASSDPTNYGYTF
>TRBJ2-7|.|TRBV27|TRBD2
TGTGCCAGCAGTTTCGGTTGGGAGGGCAACGAGCAGTACTTC
CASSFGWEGNEQYF
>TRBJ1-2|.|TRBV27|.
TGTGCCAGCGGGGCCCTAAACTATGGCTACACCTTC
CASGALNYGYTF
>TRBJ2-7|.|TRBV9|TRBD2
TGTGCCAGCAGCACCCAAGGGTTAGCGGGAGCGGCGCAGTACTTC
CASSTQGLAGAAQYF
>TRBJ1-2|.|TRBV6-5|.
TGTGCCAGCACCTCTCAGGGTCACTATGGCTACACCTTC
CASTSQGHYGYTF
>TRBJ1-1|.|TRBV7-9|.
TGTGCCAGCAGCTTAGCGGGCACCTCGAACACTGAAGCTTTCTTT
CASSLAGTSNTEAFF
>TRBJ2-5|.|TRBV24-1|.
TGTGCCACCAGTGACCACAGGGAATTGAGCCAAGAGACCCAGTACTTC
CATSDHRELSQETQYF
>TRBJ1-4|once|TRBV4-3|.
TGCGCCAGCAGCCAAACTGGCGGTCGCGTCCAGGAAAAACTGTTTTTT
CASSQTGGRVQEKLFF
>TRBJ1-4|.|TRBV10-2|.
TGCGCCAGCTCCGCTGGCGGGGAAAAACTGTTTTTT
CASSAGGEKLFF
>TRBJ1-3|.|TRBV5-1|.
TGCGCCTCGAGGGACTCTGGAAACACCATATATTTT
CASRDSGNTIYF
>TRBJ1-4|.|TRBV6-5|TRBD1
TGTGCCAGCAACCCGACAGGGGGGGATGAAAAACTGTTTTTT
CASNPTGGDEKLFF
>TRBJ2-7|.|TRBV5-4|TRBD1
TGTGCCAGCAGCCTTGATGTGGGGGACAGTTCCTACGAGCAGTACTTC
CASSLDVGDSSYEQYF
>TRBJ2-7|.|TRBV5-1|.
TGCGCCAGCAGCTCGGGGAGATCGTCCAGCGACGAGCAGTACTTC
CASSSGRSSSDEQYF
>TRBJ2-5|.|TRBV6-5|.
TGTGCCAGCCTGCCGCTTGGGGGCGCCTTGACCCAGTACTTC
CASLPLGGALTQYF
>TRBJ2-1|.|TRBV24-1|TRBD2
TGTGCCACCAGTGACGCCGGGACTAGCGGGAGTCCGAATGAGCAGTTCTTC
CATSDAGTSGSPNEQFF
>TRBJ2-3|.|TRBV29-1|TRBD1
TGCAGCGTCCACAGGGGGAGCACAGATACGCAGTATTTT
CSVHRGSTDTQYF
>TRBJ2-7|.|TRBV4-2|TRBD2
TGTGCCAGCAGCCAGGCCGGGACTAGCGGGAGTAACGAGCAGTACTTC
CASSQAGTSGSNEQYF
>TRBJ2-7|.|TRBV18|TRBD2
TGTGCCAGCTCTTCCGGACTAGCCTCCTCCTACGAGCAGTACTTC
CASSSGLASSYEQYF
>TRBJ1-1|.|TRBV18|.
TGTGCCAGCTCACCAAGATACAAGCCCGGAGAAGAAGCTTTCTTT
CASSPRYKPGEEAFF
>TRBJ1-4|.|TRBV28|.
TGTGCCAGCAGTCCGCGCTGGCACGGCGGAAAACTGTTTTTT
CASSPRWHGGKLFF
>TRBJ2-7|.|TRBV4-2|TRBD1
TGTGCCAGCAGCCCTATGCCGGGACAGGTCTACGAGCAGTACTTC
CASSPMPGQVYEQYF
>TRBJ2-7|.|TRBV4-1|.
TGCGCCAGCAGCCAAGTACAATGGGGCCAGCAGTACTTC
CASSQVQWGQQYF
>TRBJ2-7|.|TRBV14|.
TGTGCCAGCAGCCAAGAAGGAGGGGCCATCTACGAGCAGTACTTC
CASSQEGGAIYEQYF
>TRBJ2-2|.|TRBV5-4|.
TGTGCCAGCAGCTTTTCAGGAAAGAACACCGGGGAGCTGTTTTTT
CASSFSGKNTGELFF
>TRBJ1-1|.|TRBV24-1|TRBD1
TGTGCCACCAGTGATTCGACAGGGGGTACTGAAGCTTTCTTT
CATSDSTGGTEAFF
>TRBJ2-5|.|TRBV2|TRBD1
TGTGCCAGCCTCGCAGGGGGTGGGTACTTC
CASLAGGGYF
>TRBJ2-3|once|TRBV9|TRBD2
TGTGCCAGCAGCGGTAGCGGGAGCACAGATACGCAGTATTTT
CASSGSGSTDTQYF
>TRBJ2-2|.|TRBV10-3|.
TGTGCCATCAGTGGTGGGAGGCCGAACACCGGGGAGCTGTTTTTT
CAISGGRPNTGELFF
>TRBJ2-5|.|TRBV6-6|TRBD2
TGTGCCAGCAGTTACCTCCGACTAGCGGGGGAGACCCAGTACTTC
CASSYLRLAGETQYF
>TRBJ2-7|.|TRBV5-6|.
TGTGCCAGCAGCCCATATACGGGACTCCCCGACGAGCAGTACTTC
CASSPYTGLPDEQYF
>TRBJ2-1|once|TRBV7-2|.
TGTGCCAGCAGCTTAGCGGCGACAGGCGCCTACAATGAGCAGTTCTTC
CASSLAATGAYNEQFF
>TRBJ2-3|.|TRBV5-6|TRBD1
TGTGCCAGCAGTCAGGGGGTGGTACAAGATACGCAGTATTTT
CASSQGVVQDTQYF
>TRBJ1-4|.|TRBV19|TRBD1
TGTGCCAGTACCCCCCGGGAGGGGGCAAGTGAAAAACTGTTTTTT
CASTPREGASEKLFF
>TRBJ1-4|.|TRBV7-2|.
TGTGCCAGCAGCTTAGACGGACAGCCCAATGAAAAACTGTTTTTT
CASSLDGQPNEKLFF
>TRBJ2-5|.|TRBV5-4|.
TGTGCCAGCAGCTTGTCCGGGGTTGGAGAGACCCAGTACTTC
CASSLSGVGETQYF
>TRBJ2-1|few|TRBV24-1|.
TGTGCCACCAGTGATCGGGACACCTACAATGAGCAGTTCTTC
CATSDRDTYNEQFF
>TRBJ2-1|.|TRBV7-3|TRBD2
TGTGCCAGCAGCCCCCGCGGTAGCGGGGACCTTGAGCAGTTCTTC
CASSPRGSGDLEQFF
>TRBJ2-3|.|TRBV15|TRBD2
TGTGCCACCCGAGGACTAGTTGCGGCAGATACGCAGTATTTT
CATRGLVAADTQYF
>TRBJ1-1|.|TRBV2|.
TGTGCCAGCAGATTAGTAGAGGAAAGCGCTTTCTTT
CASRLVEESAFF
>TRBJ1-2|.|TRBV5-1|TRBD1
TGCGCCAGCAGCTCCGGACAGGGAGATGGCTACACCTTC
CASSSGQGDGYTF
>TRBJ1-6|.|TRBV6-1|TRBD1
TGTGCCAGCAGTGAAAGAAGGAGGGGGCCTAATTCACCCCTCCACTTT
CASSERRRGPNSPLHF
>TRBJ1-5|.|TRBV3-1/TRBV3-2|.
TGTGCCAGCAGCCCCAAGGGACTAGTGAATCAGCCCCAGCATTTT
CASSPKGLVNQPQHF
>TRBJ2-7|.|TRBV19|TRBD1
TGTGCGGTCACAGGGGGCTACGAGCAGTACTTC
CAVTGGYEQYF
>TRBJ1-2|once|TRBV20-1|.
TGCAGTGCTACGGATTCGGGTGGCTACACCTTC
CSATDSGGYTF
>TRBJ2-6|once|TRBV25-1|.
TGTGCCAGCAGTGCCGAGCCGGCCAACGTCCTGACTTTC
CASSAEPANVLTF
>TRBJ2-7|.|TRBV7-9|.
TGTGCCAGCAGCCACGGGAGAAAATCCTACGAGCAGTACTTC
CASSHGRKSYEQYF
>TRBJ1-2|.|TRBV7-9|.
TGTGCCAACAATAAAATAGGGGAGGTGTCGTGGGGCTACACCTTC
CANNKIGEVSWGYTF
>TRBJ2-5|.|TRBV6-5|TRBD1
TGTGCCAGCAACAAACAGGGGTTCAGGGGAGAGACCCAGTACTTC
CASNKQGFRGETQYF
>TRBJ2-1|.|TRBV9|.
TGTGCCAGCAGCCCAAGAGAAGGGACACCAGCTAATGAGCAGTTCTTC
CASSPREGTPANEQFF
>TRBJ2-7|few|TRBV3-1/TRBV3-2|.
TGTGCCAGCAGCCAAGATATCCTGAGCTCCTACGAGCAGTACTTC
CASSQDILSSYEQYF
>TRBJ1-2|.|TRBV24-1|.
TGTGCCCCCCTAAACCTGTGCTACACCTTC
CAPLNLCYTF
>TRBJ2-3|.|TRBV7-9|.
TGTGCCAGCAGCGGCCAGCGGATTAGCACAGATACGCAGTATTTT
CASSGQRISTDTQYF